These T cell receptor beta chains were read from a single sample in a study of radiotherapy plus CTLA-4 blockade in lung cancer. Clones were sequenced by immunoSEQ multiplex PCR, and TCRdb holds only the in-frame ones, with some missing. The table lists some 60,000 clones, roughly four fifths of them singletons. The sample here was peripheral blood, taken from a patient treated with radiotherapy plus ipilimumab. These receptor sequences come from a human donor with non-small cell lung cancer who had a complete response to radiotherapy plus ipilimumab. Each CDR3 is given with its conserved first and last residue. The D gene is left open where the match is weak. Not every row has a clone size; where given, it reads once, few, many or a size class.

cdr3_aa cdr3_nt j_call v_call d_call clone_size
CASSVLEGRADTQYF TGTGCCAGCAGCGTTCTCGAGGGGAGGGCAGATACGCAGTATTTT TRBJ2-3 TRBV9 TRBD2 .
CASSWTGNEKLFF TGTGCCAGCAGCTGGACAGGGAATGAAAAACTGTTTTTT TRBJ1-4 TRBV7-9 TRBD1 few
CASSSISGGSTDTQYF TGCGCCAGCAGCTCCATCTCGGGGGGGAGCACAGATACGCAGTATTTT TRBJ2-3 TRBV5-1 TRBD2 .
CASRYPSGTGELFF TGTGCCAGCAGATACCCCTCGGGGACCGGGGAGCTGTTTTTT TRBJ2-2 TRBV6-6 . once
CASSLGSSGYEQFF TGTGCTAGCAGCTTAGGCTCTAGCGGGTATGAGCAGTTCTTC TRBJ2-1 TRBV7-7 TRBD2 .
CASSTGTGMPGNTIYF TGTGCCAGTAGTACGGGGACAGGGATGCCTGGAAACACCATATATTTT TRBJ1-3 TRBV19 TRBD1 few
CASMASGPGNEQFF TGCGCCAGCATGGCATCGGGCCCAGGGAATGAGCAGTTCTTC TRBJ2-1 TRBV10-2 . .
CASSYSRGADTQYF TGTGCCAGCAGTTACTCCAGGGGCGCAGATACGCAGTATTTT TRBJ2-3 TRBV6-5 . .
CASSLGGGTRTEAFF TGTGCCAGCAGCTTAGGTGGAGGGACTCGGACTGAAGCTTTCTTT TRBJ1-1 TRBV7-6 . .
CASSPNRGRGYTF TGTGCCAGCAGTCCCAACAGGGGGCGAGGCTACACCTTC TRBJ1-2 TRBV2 TRBD1 .
CASRDSAEKLFF TGTGCCAGCAGGGACAGTGCCGAAAAACTGTTTTTT TRBJ1-4 TRBV7-8 . .
CASSSALGATNEKLFF TGTGCCAGCAGTTCTGCCCTCGGTGCAACTAATGAAAAACTGTTTTTT TRBJ1-4 TRBV27 . .
CASSGYREGETQYF TGTGCCAGCAGCGGCTACAGAGAAGGAGAGACCCAGTACTTC TRBJ2-5 TRBV9 . .
CAWSESANQPQHF TGTGCCTGGAGTGAGAGTGCTAATCAGCCCCAGCATTTT TRBJ1-5 TRBV30 . .
CACTRGRINEQFF TGTGCCTGCACCCGGGGGAGGATCAATGAGCAGTTCTTC TRBJ2-1 TRBV30 . .
CAWRKSSGNTIYF TGTGCCTGGAGGAAGAGCTCTGGAAACACCATATATTTT TRBJ1-3 TRBV30 . .
CASREPSGGGRSGYGYTF TGTGCCAGCAGGGAACCCTCGGGGGGCGGTAGAAGCGGCTATGGCTACACCTTC TRBJ1-2 TRBV6-1 . .
CASSRTGGADTQYF TGTGCCAGCAGCCGGACAGGGGGAGCAGATACGCAGTATTTT TRBJ2-3 TRBV7-6 TRBD1 .
CASSLGAGVGTDTQYF TGTGCCAGCAGCTTAGGCGCAGGGGTGGGTACAGATACGCAGTATTTT TRBJ2-3 TRBV7-2 . .
CASSLSASGVQDTQYF TGTGCCAGCAGCTTAAGTGCTAGCGGGGTTCAGGATACGCAGTATTTT TRBJ2-3 TRBV7-2 TRBD2 .
CASSPTGFYGYTF TGTGCCAGCAGTCCTACAGGGTTCTATGGCTACACCTTC TRBJ1-2 TRBV7-2 . .
CASSLQGTQPQHF TGTGCCAGTAGTCTACAGGGTACGCAGCCCCAGCATTTT TRBJ1-5 TRBV19 . .
CASSQDRGRETQYF TGCGCCAGCAGCCAAGACAGGGGGCGAGAGACCCAGTACTTC TRBJ2-5 TRBV4-1 TRBD1 .
CASSPFQGENTEAFF TGTGCCAGCTCACCATTTCAGGGGGAGAACACTGAAGCTTTCTTT TRBJ1-1 TRBV18 TRBD1 .
CASSWTGRNTGELFF TGTGCCAGCAGTTGGACAGGGCGGAACACCGGGGAGCTGTTTTTT TRBJ2-2 TRBV7-9 TRBD1 .
CASRLDRGTDTQYF TGTGCCAGCAGACTAGACAGGGGCACAGATACGCAGTATTTT TRBJ2-3 TRBV6-1 TRBD1 few
CASSLAPGTEITNYGYTF TGTGCCAGCAGCTTAGCCCCCGGGACAGAAATTACTAACTATGGCTACACCTTC TRBJ1-2 TRBV7-2 TRBD1 .
CASSRQGWTEAFF TGTGCCAGCAGCCGACAGGGGTGGACTGAAGCTTTCTTT TRBJ1-1 TRBV5-4 TRBD1 .
CASSLGNRGGTGELFF TGTGCCAGCAGCTTGGGGAACAGGGGAGGCACCGGGGAGCTGTTTTTT TRBJ2-2 TRBV5-4 . .
CASSSPRTGTEAFF TGTGCCAGCAGCTCTCCCCGAACGGGCACTGAAGCTTTCTTT TRBJ1-1 TRBV13 . few
CASSPGVSGPTDTQYF TGTGCCAGCTCACCCGGGGTTAGCGGGCCCACAGATACGCAGTATTTT TRBJ2-3 TRBV18 TRBD2 .
CASSLQGNYGYTF TGTGCCAGCAGTCTACAGGGAAACTATGGCTACACCTTC TRBJ1-2 TRBV7-9 . .
CASSLGDRNQETQYF TGCGCCAGCAGCTTGGGGGACAGAAACCAAGAGACCCAGTACTTC TRBJ2-5 TRBV5-1 TRBD1 .
CASMDTYQETQYF TGTGCCAGCATGGACACGTACCAAGAGACCCAGTACTTC TRBJ2-5 TRBV7-9 . .